This is a list of T cell receptor beta chains from one sample in a study of CD8 T cells in ankylosing spondylitis. One entry per CDR3 protein, called by TCRdb with MiXCR from the 5' RACE reads. There are fewer than 200,000 distinct CDR3 sequences in the sample; about 18% occur only once, and about 8.2% lies in the top ten. The specimen was blood, either unsorted or a sorted T cell fraction (not recorded which). These receptors originate from a male donor with ankylosing spondylitis or in good health (not recorded which). Each CDR3 is given with its conserved first and last residue. The D gene is left open where the match is weak. Rows give clone size only sometimes, using once, few, many, or a class for an expanded clone.

CDR3aa: CASRERANQPQHF; CDR3nt: TGTGCCAGCAGGGAAAGGGCCAATCAGCCCCAGCATTTT; v_gene: TRBV7-2; abundance: .; j_gene: TRBJ1-5; d_gene: .
CDR3aa: CASSFDGKNTEAFF; CDR3nt: TGCGCCAGCAGCTTTGACGGGAAGAACACTGAAGCTTTCTTT; v_gene: TRBV5-1; abundance: .; j_gene: TRBJ1-1; d_gene: .
CDR3aa: CASRQGMATEAFF; CDR3nt: TGCGCCAGTAGGCAGGGAATGGCCACTGAAGCTTTCTTT; v_gene: TRBV10-2; abundance: few; j_gene: TRBJ1-1; d_gene: .
CDR3aa: CARERGQGPYEQYF; CDR3nt: TGCGCCAGAGAACGCGGACAGGGACCCTACGAGCAGTACTTC; v_gene: TRBV5-1; abundance: few; j_gene: TRBJ2-7; d_gene: TRBD1
CDR3aa: CASSFDRGVGSPLHF; CDR3nt: TGTGCCAGCAGCTTCGACAGGGGCGTAGGCTCACCCCTCCACTTT; v_gene: TRBV5-5; abundance: many; j_gene: TRBJ1-6; d_gene: TRBD1
CDR3aa: CSASTGTQYF; CDR3nt: TGCAGTGCTAGCACCGGGACCCAGTACTTC; v_gene: TRBV20-1; abundance: many; j_gene: TRBJ2-5; d_gene: .
CDR3aa: CASSRRSSNTGELFF; CDR3nt: TGTGCCAGCAGCCGGCGGAGCTCGAACACCGGGGAGCTGTTTTTT; v_gene: TRBV4-2; abundance: many; j_gene: TRBJ2-2; d_gene: .
CDR3aa: CSARDASSTDTQYF; CDR3nt: TGCAGTGCTAGAGATGCGTCTAGCACAGATACGCAGTATTTT; v_gene: TRBV20-1; abundance: many; j_gene: TRBJ2-3; d_gene: .
CDR3aa: CASTPPGRWNTEAFF; CDR3nt: TGTGCCAGCACCCCTCCGGGCAGGTGGAACACTGAAGCTTTCTTT; v_gene: TRBV6-1; abundance: .; j_gene: TRBJ1-1; d_gene: .
CDR3aa: CASSQSSMRVTNTGELFF; CDR3nt: TGCGCCAGCAGCCAGTCCTCTATGCGGGTTACGAACACCGGGGAGCTGTTTTTT; v_gene: TRBV4-1; abundance: .; j_gene: TRBJ2-2; d_gene: .
CDR3aa: CASSLFTGLHDQPQHF; CDR3nt: TGTGCCAGCAGCTTATTTACGGGGCTCCACGATCAGCCCCAGCATTTT; v_gene: TRBV7-2; abundance: .; j_gene: TRBJ1-5; d_gene: .
CDR3aa: CAWSVYGYQPQHF; CDR3nt: TGTGCCTGGAGTGTTTACGGATATCAGCCCCAGCATTTT; v_gene: TRBV30; abundance: .; j_gene: TRBJ1-5; d_gene: .
CDR3aa: CASSLGGRTDTQYF; CDR3nt: TGCGCCAGCAGCTTGGGCGGCCGCACAGATACGCAGTATTTT; v_gene: TRBV5-1; abundance: few; j_gene: TRBJ2-3; d_gene: .
CDR3aa: CASSVALAGVNTGELFF; CDR3nt: TGCGCCAGCAGCGTCGCGCTAGCGGGAGTCAACACCGGGGAGCTGTTTTTT; v_gene: TRBV5-1; abundance: many; j_gene: TRBJ2-2; d_gene: TRBD2
CDR3aa: CASSQGTGFHGYTF; CDR3nt: TGTGCCAGCAGCCAAGGGACAGGGTTCCATGGCTACACCTTC; v_gene: TRBV3-1; abundance: .; j_gene: TRBJ1-2; d_gene: TRBD1
CDR3aa: CTSRTGGLGETQYF; CDR3nt: TGTACGAGTCGGACAGGGGGCCTAGGAGAGACCCAGTACTTC; v_gene: TRBV28; abundance: few; j_gene: TRBJ2-5; d_gene: TRBD1
CDR3aa: CSFSTGQSSYNEQFF; CDR3nt: TGCAGCTTCAGTACTGGACAGAGCTCCTACAATGAGCAGTTCTTC; v_gene: TRBV29-1; abundance: few; j_gene: TRBJ2-1; d_gene: .
CDR3aa: CASSYFGDGYTF; CDR3nt: TGTGCCAGCAGTTACTTCGGGGACGGCTACACCTTC; v_gene: TRBV6-5; abundance: .; j_gene: TRBJ1-2; d_gene: .
CDR3aa: CASSLSSYGYTF; CDR3nt: TGTGCCAGCAGTTTGAGTTCCTATGGCTACACCTTC; v_gene: TRBV28; abundance: few; j_gene: TRBJ1-2; d_gene: .
CDR3aa: CASSPGGMGEQYF; CDR3nt: TGTGCCAGCAGCCCGGGTGGGATGGGGGAGCAGTACTTC; v_gene: TRBV2; abundance: many; j_gene: TRBJ2-7; d_gene: .
CDR3aa: CSALRDRTSYEQYF; CDR3nt: TGCAGTGCCCTCCGGGACAGGACCTCCTACGAGCAGTACTTC; v_gene: TRBV20-1; abundance: .; j_gene: TRBJ2-7; d_gene: TRBD1
CDR3aa: CASTAAPKRAGELFF; CDR3nt: TGTGCCAGCACCGCGGCTCCAAAGCGGGCCGGGGAGCTGTTTTTT; v_gene: TRBV5-4; abundance: few; j_gene: TRBJ2-2; d_gene: .
CDR3aa: CSAISTSVSTGELFF; CDR3nt: TGCAGTGCTATTTCGACTAGCGTATCCACCGGGGAGCTGTTTTTT; v_gene: TRBV20-1; abundance: many; j_gene: TRBJ2-2; d_gene: TRBD2
CDR3aa: CASSSTWGAGVGTDTQYF; CDR3nt: TGTGCCAGCAGCTCGACGTGGGGAGCGGGAGTGGGGACAGATACGCAGTATTTT; v_gene: TRBV5-5; abundance: many; j_gene: TRBJ2-3; d_gene: TRBD2
CDR3aa: CASSSGLKDPDTQYF; CDR3nt: TGTGCCAGCAGCTCCGGACTAAAAGATCCAGATACGCAGTATTTT; v_gene: TRBV7-7; abundance: few; j_gene: TRBJ2-3; d_gene: .
CDR3aa: CASSLELAGGHGELFF; CDR3nt: TGTGCCAGCAGCTTGGAACTAGCGGGAGGTCACGGGGAGCTGTTTTTT; v_gene: TRBV28; abundance: many; j_gene: TRBJ2-2; d_gene: TRBD2
CDR3aa: CSASTGARTDTQYF; CDR3nt: TGCAGTGCTAGTACGGGAGCTCGTACAGATACGCAGTATTTT; v_gene: TRBV20-1; abundance: many; j_gene: TRBJ2-3; d_gene: .
CDR3aa: CSVEGSRRGLNYGYAF; CDR3nt: TGCAGCGTTGAAGGATCGCGCAGGGGGCTCAACTATGGCTACGCCTTC; v_gene: TRBV29-1; abundance: .; j_gene: TRBJ1-2; d_gene: TRBD1
CDR3aa: CASSPRSLTSGAYNEQFF; CDR3nt: TGCGCCAGCAGCCCCCGATCCTTAACTAGCGGGGCCTACAATGAGCAGTTCTTC; v_gene: TRBV5-1; abundance: .; j_gene: TRBJ2-1; d_gene: TRBD2
CDR3aa: CASSLVVSGSTDTQYF; CDR3nt: TGCGCCAGCAGCTTGGTGGTTAGCGGGAGCACAGATACGCAGTATTTT; v_gene: TRBV5-1; abundance: .; j_gene: TRBJ2-3; d_gene: TRBD2
CDR3aa: CASSQGSTEAFF; CDR3nt: TGTGCCAGTAGCCAGGGATCCACTGAAGCTTTCTTT; v_gene: TRBV19; abundance: .; j_gene: TRBJ1-1; d_gene: .
CDR3aa: CSAPTGGSNQPQHF; CDR3nt: TGCAGTGCACCGACAGGGGGTAGCAATCAGCCCCAGCATTTT; v_gene: TRBV20-1; abundance: many; j_gene: TRBJ1-5; d_gene: TRBD1
CDR3aa: CASSPASGSFDEQFF; CDR3nt: TGCGCCAGCAGCCCCGCTAGCGGGAGTTTCGATGAGCAGTTCTTC; v_gene: TRBV5-1; abundance: many; j_gene: TRBJ2-1; d_gene: TRBD2
CDR3aa: CASSLGAVETQYF; CDR3nt: TGTGCCAGCAGCTTAGGGGCGGTCGAGACCCAGTACTTC; v_gene: TRBV11-2; abundance: few; j_gene: TRBJ2-5; d_gene: .
CDR3aa: CAISDGGSKTGQPQHF; CDR3nt: TGTGCCATCAGTGATGGGGGTTCCAAGACGGGTCAGCCCCAGCATTTT; v_gene: TRBV10-3; abundance: many; j_gene: TRBJ1-5; d_gene: .
CDR3aa: CAWSVLSGRTGELFF; CDR3nt: TGTGCCTGGAGTGTACTGAGCGGGAGGACCGGGGAGCTGTTTTTT; v_gene: TRBV30; abundance: few; j_gene: TRBJ2-2; d_gene: TRBD2
CDR3aa: CATSRDPQGRETQYF; CDR3nt: TGTGCCACCAGCAGAGATCCGCAGGGGCGAGAGACCCAGTACTTC; v_gene: TRBV15; abundance: many; j_gene: TRBJ2-5; d_gene: .
CDR3aa: CASSLEAFF; CDR3nt: TGTGCCAGCAGTTTAGAAGCTTTCTTT; v_gene: TRBV28; abundance: few; j_gene: TRBJ1-1; d_gene: .
CDR3aa: CASSPIRAGGPDETQYF; CDR3nt: TGTGCCAGCAGCCCCATAAGAGCGGGAGGGCCTGACGAGACCCAGTACTTC; v_gene: TRBV27; abundance: few; j_gene: TRBJ2-5; d_gene: TRBD2
CDR3aa: CASSLGWNTGELFF; CDR3nt: TGTGCCAGCAGCTTAGGGTGGAACACCGGGGAGCTGTTTTTT; v_gene: TRBV11-3; abundance: .; j_gene: TRBJ2-2; d_gene: .
CDR3aa: CASGLRGGLSDTF; CDR3nt: TGTGCCAGCGGGCTGCGGGGAGGGTTATCGGACACCTTC; v_gene: TRBV12-3/TRBV12-4; abundance: .; j_gene: TRBJ1-2; d_gene: .
CDR3aa: CAFFQPDMNTEAFF; CDR3nt: TGTGCCTTCTTTCAACCGGACATGAACACTGAAGCTTTCTTT; v_gene: TRBV30; abundance: few; j_gene: TRBJ1-1; d_gene: .
CDR3aa: CSARDHPGIEAFF; CDR3nt: TGCAGTGCTAGAGATCACCCCGGGATCGAAGCTTTCTTT; v_gene: TRBV20-1; abundance: many; j_gene: TRBJ1-1; d_gene: .
CDR3aa: CASSLTGGNSGANVLTF; CDR3nt: TGCGCCAGCAGCTTGACAGGGGGGAACTCTGGGGCCAACGTCCTGACTTTC; v_gene: TRBV5-1; abundance: many; j_gene: TRBJ2-6; d_gene: TRBD1
CDR3aa: CASSRPASGSKNIQYF; CDR3nt: TGCGCCAGCAGCCGGCCCGCTAGCGGGAGCAAAAACATTCAGTACTTC; v_gene: TRBV4-1; abundance: many; j_gene: TRBJ2-4; d_gene: TRBD2
CDR3aa: CSARAPPIGTDTQYF; CDR3nt: TGCAGTGCTAGAGCCCCGCCTATTGGCACAGATACGCAGTATTTT; v_gene: TRBV20-1; abundance: many; j_gene: TRBJ2-3; d_gene: .
CDR3aa: CASSTKSKGTGELFF; CDR3nt: TGTGCCAGCAGCACAAAGAGCAAGGGCACCGGGGAGCTGTTTTTT; v_gene: TRBV6-1; abundance: .; j_gene: TRBJ2-2; d_gene: .
CDR3aa: CSSSLDRNEQFF; CDR3nt: TGTTCCAGCAGCTTAGACCGAAACGAGCAGTTCTTC; v_gene: TRBV7-9; abundance: .; j_gene: TRBJ2-1; d_gene: .
CDR3aa: CASSVATTSGSSDTQYF; CDR3nt: TGTGCCAGCAGCGTAGCCACGACTAGCGGGAGCTCAGATACGCAGTATTTT; v_gene: TRBV7-9; abundance: .; j_gene: TRBJ2-3; d_gene: TRBD2
CDR3aa: CASSSTGGRLSLHF; CDR3nt: TGTGCCAGCAGCTCTACAGGGGGAAGGTTATCCCTCCACTTT; v_gene: TRBV11-2; abundance: few; j_gene: TRBJ1-6; d_gene: TRBD1
CDR3aa: CASSKGSGSRNEQYF; CDR3nt: TGTGCCAGCAGTAAAGGAAGCGGGAGTCGGAACGAGCAGTACTTC; v_gene: TRBV12-3/TRBV12-4; abundance: many; j_gene: TRBJ2-7; d_gene: TRBD2
CDR3aa: CASSPPDSYEQYF; CDR3nt: TGTGCCAGCTCACCACCAGACTCCTACGAGCAGTACTTC; v_gene: TRBV18; abundance: .; j_gene: TRBJ2-7; d_gene: .
CDR3aa: CASGITGAGRNYGYTF; CDR3nt: TGTGCCAGCGGTATTACAGGGGCCGGGAGAAACTATGGCTACACCTTC; v_gene: TRBV6-1; abundance: many; j_gene: TRBJ1-2; d_gene: TRBD1
CDR3aa: CSVVGVGYNEQFF; CDR3nt: TGCAGCGTTGTCGGTGTCGGTTACAATGAGCAGTTCTTC; v_gene: TRBV29-1; abundance: many; j_gene: TRBJ2-1; d_gene: .
CDR3aa: CASSDNLGGVHEQFF; CDR3nt: TGTGCCAGCAGTGACAATCTGGGGGGGGTCCATGAGCAGTTCTTC; v_gene: TRBV6-4; abundance: .; j_gene: TRBJ2-1; d_gene: TRBD2
CDR3aa: CASSLFRAERYNEQFF; CDR3nt: TGTGCCAGCAGTTTATTTAGGGCGGAGCGGTACAATGAGCAGTTCTTC; v_gene: TRBV28; abundance: few; j_gene: TRBJ2-1; d_gene: .
CDR3aa: CASKNPGEREPYEQYF; CDR3nt: TGCGCCAGCAAAAATCCAGGCGAGCGGGAACCCTACGAGCAGTACTTC; v_gene: TRBV23-1; abundance: .; j_gene: TRBJ2-7; d_gene: TRBD2
CDR3aa: CASTKIPGFNTEAFF; CDR3nt: TGTGCCAGCACCAAGATCCCTGGTTTTAACACTGAAGCTTTCTTT; v_gene: TRBV5-5; abundance: many; j_gene: TRBJ1-1; d_gene: .
CDR3aa: CAISKTSGSTVEQFF; CDR3nt: TGTGCCATCAGTAAGACTAGCGGGAGTACAGTTGAGCAGTTCTTC; v_gene: TRBV10-3; abundance: .; j_gene: TRBJ2-1; d_gene: TRBD2
CDR3aa: CASGPPERDTEAFF; CDR3nt: TGTGCTAGTGGTCCCCCCGAGAGGGACACTGAAGCTTTCTTT; v_gene: TRBV12-5; abundance: .; j_gene: TRBJ1-1; d_gene: .